This TCR beta chain was sequenced for a study of graft-versus-host responses after intestinal transplantation. Study as a whole: For two to four years after anti-thymocyte globulin induction, all recipients took tacrolimus and steroids. Findings and limits, study-wide: Recipient marrow contained GvH clones, some of which appeared first in ileum or blood.

The CDR3 is made up of 15 amino acids. Germline V gives CDR1 MNHNS, CDR2 SASEGT. V was pared by 3 bases and J by 3 bases, with 4 bases of the junction left unmatched. Profiled with immunoSEQ multiplex PCR; TCRdb holds only in-frame clones, not every one. The data contain about 120,000 clones, about 95% of them singletons. Concerning this clone itself: The antigen is unknown.

The input for sequencing was unstimulated CD8+ T cells sorted from spleen or lymph node cells, taken before intestinal transplant. This sequence was found in a human donor who received an intestinal transplant. This chain joins TRBV6-1 and TRBJ2-7; the match to TRBD2 covers 11 bases. The CDR3 protein is CASSEGLAEIYEQYF. In DNA, the CDR3 is TGTGCCAGCAGTGAGGGACTAGCGGAAATCTACGAGCAGTACTTC.